The rows below give T cell receptor beta chains drawn from one sample of a study of T cell responses to AZD1222 COVID-19 vaccine. The assay was immunoSEQ multiplex PCR, and TCRdb's table has in-frame clones only and misses some. The sample has about 150,000 clones, roughly 92% seen once. This specimen was peripheral blood, taken on day 0 of AZD1222 vaccination. The receptors come from an adult in good health. Both conserved end residues are part of each CDR3. A D gene is named only where the DNA matches it firmly. Clone size is shown for a subset of rows, as once, few, many or a class of expanded clone.

v_gene	abundance	j_gene	len	d_gene	CDR3nt	CDR3aa
TRBV21-1	.	TRBJ2-5	17	.	TGTGCCAGCAGCAAAGTCGGGGGGACCCATTTTGGAGAGACCCAGTACTTC	CASSKVGGTHFGETQYF
TRBV30	.	TRBJ2-7	12	.	TGTGCCTGGAGTTATAGCGGAGGAGAGCAGTACTTC	CAWSYSGGEQYF
TRBV11-2	.	TRBJ1-1	12	TRBD1	TGTGCCAGCAGCCTCAACAGGGGAAGGGCTTTCTTT	CASSLNRGRAFF
TRBV19	.	TRBJ2-5	15	TRBD1	TGTGCCAGTAGTACCACCGGGACAGCCCAAGAGACCCAGTACTTC	CASSTTGTAQETQYF
TRBV10-3	.	TRBJ1-2	13	.	TGTGCCATCAGCCAAAACCAGAACTATGGCTACACCTTC	CAISQNQNYGYTF
TRBV6-5	.	TRBJ1-3	15	.	TGTGCCAGCAGCGCAGTATCGGGGATCGGAAACACCATATATTTT	CASSAVSGIGNTIYF
TRBV15	.	TRBJ1-1	15	.	TGTGCCACCAGGGGACGCTGGGAAGTCGACACTGAAGCTTTCTTT	CATRGRWEVDTEAFF
TRBV9	.	TRBJ2-1	16	TRBD2	TGTGCCAGCAGCGTAGGGACTAGCGGGGAATACAATGAGCAGTTCTTC	CASSVGTSGEYNEQFF
TRBV28	.	TRBJ1-2	13	.	TGTGCCCCGATCTTGGGTAACAACTATGGCTACACCTTC	CAPILGNNYGYTF
TRBV5-1	.	TRBJ1-2	14	.	TGCGCCAGCAGCCAACGGACAGCTAACTATGGCTACACCTTC	CASSQRTANYGYTF
TRBV6-2/TRBV6-3	.	TRBJ1-2	14	.	TGTGCCAGCAGTTACGTCGGAGGGTGGGATGGCTACACCTTC	CASSYVGGWDGYTF
TRBV30	.	TRBJ1-3	15	TRBD1	TGTGCCTGGGAGCGACAGGGAAACTCTGGAAACACCATATATTTT	CAWERQGNSGNTIYF
TRBV6-5	.	TRBJ1-4	12	.	TGTGCCAGCAGGCAGCCGGGTGGACAACTGTTTTTT	CASRQPGGQLFF
TRBV10-2	.	TRBJ1-2	13	.	TGCGCCAGCAGTGAGGTTGGGAGGCATGGCTACACCTTC	CASSEVGRHGYTF
TRBV7-9	.	TRBJ2-5	13	TRBD1	TGTGCCAGCAGCCTGGACAGGACAGAGACCCAGTACTTC	CASSLDRTETQYF
TRBV7-9	.	TRBJ2-7	16	TRBD1	TGTGCCAGCAGCTTAGGGTGGGCCAGGGGGCGGTCCGAGCAGTACTTC	CASSLGWARGRSEQYF
TRBV7-2	.	TRBJ1-6	13	.	TGTGCCAGCAGCTTAACCTTGGGGTCACCCCTCCACTTT	CASSLTLGSPLHF
TRBV30	.	TRBJ1-2	13	.	TGTGCCTGGAGCGCCGGGTTTGACTATGGCTACACCTTC	CAWSAGFDYGYTF
TRBV7-2	.	TRBJ1-5	14	.	TGTGCCAGCACCCCTGGGGGGCGAAATCAGCCCCAGCATTTT	CASTPGGRNQPQHF
TRBV6-1	.	TRBJ1-2	15	.	TGTGCCAGCAGTGAAAAGAGGCGGGGGATCTATGGCTACACCTTC	CASSEKRRGIYGYTF
TRBV14	.	TRBJ2-7	15	.	TGTGCCAGCAGCCCCCAGGGGGGTCAATCCTACGAGCAGTACTTC	CASSPQGGQSYEQYF
TRBV29-1	.	TRBJ2-7	16	.	TGCAGCGTTGAAGATAGTGAAGGGACGACGTCCTACGAGCAGTACTTC	CSVEDSEGTTSYEQYF
TRBV7-9	.	TRBJ2-7	14	TRBD1	TGTGCCAGCAGCTTTACAGGGGTTCTAGACGAGCAGTACTTC	CASSFTGVLDEQYF
TRBV10-3	.	TRBJ1-1	12	.	TGTGCCATCAGTGATTTCGCAGTGGAAGCTTTCTTT	CAISDFAVEAFF
TRBV28	.	TRBJ2-1	18	TRBD1	TGTGCCAGCAGTTTATCCGAAATTACAGGGGGCGCGAGTAATGAGCAGTTCTTC	CASSLSEITGGASNEQFF
TRBV7-8	.	TRBJ1-2	14	.	TGTGCCAGCAGCTTGGGCCTAGCTAACTATGGCTACACCTTC	CASSLGLANYGYTF
TRBV28	.	TRBJ2-6	16	.	TGTGCCAGCAGTCTCCCTATCGCCTCTGGGGCCAACGTCCTGACTTTC	CASSLPIASGANVLTF
TRBV6-5	.	TRBJ2-7	13	.	TGTGCCAGCAGTTACGTTCGGTCCTACGAGCAGTACTTC	CASSYVRSYEQYF
TRBV6-5	.	TRBJ1-2	15	.	TGTGCCAGCAGTTACTCAACGGACCCCAACTATGGCTACACCTTC	CASSYSTDPNYGYTF
TRBV5-1	.	TRBJ2-1	16	.	TGCGCCAGCAGCTTGGAGTATGGCAGGGCAAAGAATGAGCAGTTCTTC	CASSLEYGRAKNEQFF
TRBV19	.	TRBJ1-4	18	TRBD1	TGTGCCAGTAGTTACCCGGGACAGGGGACCGCAACTAATGAAAAACTGTTTTTT	CASSYPGQGTATNEKLFF
TRBV6-5	.	TRBJ1-1	13	.	TGTGCCAGCAGTCCTCCGGGGAACACTGAAGCTTTCTTT	CASSPPGNTEAFF
TRBV6-5	once	TRBJ2-7	13	.	TGTGCCAGCAGTTACCCTGGACTTCAGGAGCAGTACTTC	CASSYPGLQEQYF
TRBV13	.	TRBJ2-1	17	TRBD2	TGTGCCAGCAGCTTTTCTGTGTCTAGCGGCTCCTACAATGAGCAGTTCTTC	CASSFSVSSGSYNEQFF
TRBV7-9	.	TRBJ1-1	16	.	TGTGCCAGCAGCCCCCTCCGGGGGGGGGTAGGTTCTCAAGCTTTCTTT	CASSPLRGGVGSQAFF
TRBV27	.	TRBJ1-4	16	.	TGTGCCAGCAGTTTATCGTACGGTTTCAGTAATGAAAAACTGTTTTTT	CASSLSYGFSNEKLFF
TRBV7-9	.	TRBJ1-1	13	.	TGTGCCAGCAGCTCGGACAGCGTGCCACAAGCTTTCTTT	CASSSDSVPQAFF
TRBV18	.	TRBJ1-1	13	TRBD1	TGTGCCAGCTCACCGATCGACAGGGCTGGAGCTTTCTTT	CASSPIDRAGAFF
TRBV29-1	.	TRBJ1-1	12	TRBD1	TGCAGCGTTGAAGGTGGGACAGGGGAAGCTTTCTTT	CSVEGGTGEAFF
TRBV2	.	TRBJ2-1	14	TRBD2	TGTGCCACCCCGACTAGCGGATACTACAATGAGCAGTTCTTC	CATPTSGYYNEQFF
TRBV5-4	.	TRBJ2-1	15	TRBD2	TGTGCCGGGGGAACTAGCGGGGGGAACCACAATGAGCAGTTCTTC	CAGGTSGGNHNEQFF
TRBV27	.	TRBJ1-5	14	.	TGTGCCAGCAGTTATCGGACTAGCAATCAGCCCCAGCATTTT	CASSYRTSNQPQHF
TRBV5-5	.	TRBJ2-7	16	TRBD2	TGTGCCAGCAGCTCTGGACGGGAGGCGGGGTCCTACGAGCAGTACTTC	CASSSGREAGSYEQYF
TRBV30	.	TRBJ2-3	15	TRBD2	TGTGCCTGGAGTGTTTTCCTAGCGGGAGCAGATACGCAGTATTTT	CAWSVFLAGADTQYF
TRBV4-1	.	TRBJ1-1	22	TRBD1	TGCGCCAGCAGCCAAGTATCGATCGGAGCCGGGACAGGGGTCGGTTGGGGCACTGAAGCTTTCTTT	CASSQVSIGAGTGVGWGTEAFF
TRBV28	.	TRBJ1-6	15	.	TGTGCCAGCAGCACCCGGGACGGTTATAATTCACCCCTCCACTTT	CASSTRDGYNSPLHF
TRBV7-2	.	TRBJ2-1	18	TRBD2	TGTGCCAGCAGCTACCTCCCTGTAGCGGGAGGGTTGTACAATGAGCAGTTCTTC	CASSYLPVAGGLYNEQFF
TRBV6-5	.	TRBJ1-2	14	.	TGTGCCAGCAGTCCCCGGAGCCCCCCAGGTGGCTACACCTTC	CASSPRSPPGGYTF
TRBV18	.	TRBJ1-4	13	.	TGTGCCAGCTCACTAACGTTAAATGAAAAACTGTTTTTT	CASSLTLNEKLFF
TRBV24-1	.	TRBJ2-3	17	TRBD2	TGTGCCACCAGTGAAAGACTAGCGGGACCCGGCAAGAATACGCAGTATTTT	CATSERLAGPGKNTQYF